What follows are 24 T cell receptor beta chains derived from one specimen sequenced in a study of T cells in localized non-small cell lung cancer. Produced via immunoSEQ multiplex PCR; TCRdb's table is partial and in-frame only. The profile shows 50,000 to 65,000 clones, around 80% of them singletons. The sequences come from PBMCs, collected before any cancer treatment. Receptors were obtained from a woman aged 40-69 years with stage II lung adenocarcinoma.

The chain is built from TRBV15 and TRBJ2-2, with D perhaps TRBD2 (5 bases). The ends were cut back, 0 bases at V and 0 bases at J, with 14 bases in the middle. CDR1 LNHNV and CDR2 YYDKDF come from the germline V gene (reference sequence). The CDR3 runs to 18 residues. CDR3 sequence reads: CATSRDPSTLANTGELFF. For the CDR3, the DNA is TGTGCCACCAGCAGAGATCCCAGCACACTAGCGAACACCGGGGAGCTGTTTTTT.

Only one count was recorded for this clone. The chain uses TRBV19 and TRBJ2-1, with D unclear. Germline V gene data show CDR1 as LNHDA and CDR2 as SQIVND (reference sequence). Trimming took off 4 bases at V and 3 bases at J, with 13 bases between the two ends. This CDR3 region has 15 residues. CDR3: CASSTRSNSYNEQFF. For the CDR3, the DNA is TGTGCCAGTAGTACTAGAAGTAACAGCTACAATGAGCAGTTCTTC.

V and J are TRBV21-1 and TRBJ1-1; the table assigns TRBD1, which was not confirmed against the DNA. TRBV21-1 is an annotated pseudogene. The CDR3 length is 9 residues. The DNA of the CDR3 is TGTGCCAGCAGCCTGCAGGCTTTCTTT. This translates into CASSLQAFF.

The rearrangement uses TRBV11-2 and TRBJ2-1, with 9 bases that match TRBD1. CDR1 SGHAT and CDR2 FQNNGV come from the germline V gene. V was pared by 6 bases and J by 10 bases, with 7 bases of the junction left unmatched. This CDR3 has 13 amino acids. This CDR3 reads CASSPGTGSEQFF. CDR3 bases: TGTGCCAGCAGTCCCGGGACAGGGTCAGAGCAGTTCTTC.

This chain connects TRBV5-8 to TRBJ1-2, with a weak D call TRBD1 (5 bases). The CDR3 is 13 residues long. Deletions cut 5 bases from V and 4 bases from J, with 12 bases between. CDR1 and CDR2 (germline): SGHTS, YDEGEE. CDR3 DNA: TGTGCCAGCAGAGTCCGGGACCGCTATGGCTACACCTTC. Its translation is CASRVRDRYGYTF.

CDR3 DNA sequence: TGTGCCTGGAGTTCCAGGGGGCTGATGGTCAATGAGCAGTTCTTC. It yields the protein CAWSSRGLMVNEQFF. The chain combines TRBV30 with TRBJ2-1, with 8 bases identical to TRBD1. Trimming removed 2 bases from V and 6 bases from J; junction bases left unmatched: 9. Germline values: CDR1 GTSNPN, CDR2 SVGIG (reference sequence). This CDR3 spans 15 amino acids.

This clone was seen only once. V is TRBV5-6 and J is TRBJ1-5; no definite D call. CDR3 size: 15 residues. Germline CDR1 and CDR2: SGHDT and YYEEEE. V was shortened by 4 bases and J by 1 base, with 12 bases between the two germline ends. The CDR3 protein is CASSPAGFSNQPQHF. CDR3 in DNA: TGTGCCAGCAGCCCTGCGGGCTTCAGCAATCAGCCCCAGCATTTT.

There are a few counts of this clone. The rearrangement links TRBV2 to TRBJ1-4; D gene uncertain. The CDR3 is 12 residues long. The germline gives CDR1 SNHLY, CDR2 FYNNEI. V shed 3 bases and J shed 5 bases, with 4 bases lying between them. CDR3 amino acids: CASSDRNEKLFF. The DNA of the CDR3 is TGTGCCAGCAGTGATCGAAATGAAAAACTGTTTTTT.

The rearrangement links TRBV7-8 to TRBJ1-5, with D possibly matching TRBD1 (5 bases). Germline CDR1 reads SGHVS; CDR2 reads FQNEAQ. Trimming removed 1 base from V and 7 bases from J, with 14 bases in between. CDR3 length equals 15 residues. CDR3 nucleotides: TGTGCCAGCAGCTTAGTCGGGGACGGGAACCAGCCCCAGCATTTT. As protein: CASSLVGDGNQPQHF.

This clone was picked up one time. The chain links TRBV7-2 to TRBJ1-2; 9 bases align to TRBD1. The CDR3 runs 15 residues. J lost 4 bases, V lost 3 bases, and 6 bases had no gene match. Germline-derived CDR1 and CDR2 are SGHTA and FQGNSA. CDR3 loop: CASSFQTGGTYGYTF. As DNA, the CDR3 is TGTGCCAGCAGCTTCCAGACAGGGGGGACCTATGGCTACACCTTC.

In its sample, this clone was seen many times. The V and J genes are TRBV9 and TRBJ1-1; D unclear. The V end lost 0 bases, the J end lost 1 base, and 10 bases lay between the germline ends. Germline V CDR1 and CDR2: SGDLS, YYNGEE. There are 15 residues in the CDR3. The CDR3 loop is CASSVEAGRNTEAFF. The CDR3 DNA sequence: TGTGCCAGCAGCGTAGAAGCCGGGAGGAACACTGAAGCTTTCTTT.

The J gene is TRBJ1-6, the V gene TRBV15; 8 nucleotides align to TRBD1. Germline V gives CDR1 LNHNV, CDR2 YYDKDF (reference sequence). This CDR3 is 15 amino acids long. V shed 1 base and J 7 bases; nucleotides not matched to a gene: 3. CDR3 sequence (DNA): TGTGCCACCAGCAGAGGGACAGGGAGGAATTCACCCCTCCACTTT. Amino acid sequence: CATSRGTGRNSPLHF.

CDR3 in DNA: TGTGCCAGCAGCTTAGCGGGACAGGGACCCTACGAGCAGTACTTC. This gives the protein CASSLAGQGPYEQYF. This chain links TRBV7-2 with TRBJ2-7; 9 bases fit TRBD1. Germline V gene lookup returns CDR1 SGHTA and CDR2 FQGNSA. The CDR3 length is 15 residues. Trimming took 0 bases from V and 2 from J; bases not matched to a gene: 2.

CDR3 sequence: CASSPRDRGNTIYF. Written as DNA, the CDR3 is TGCGCCAGCAGCCCTAGGGACCGCGGAAACACCATATATTTT. The rearrangement uses TRBV5-1 and TRBJ1-3, with D perhaps matching TRBD1 (5 bases). Per the germline V gene, CDR1 is SGHRS and CDR2 is YFSETQ. The CDR3 is made up of 14 amino acids. Trimming removed 4 bases at V and 4 bases at J, with 12 bases between.

The genes are TRBV10-3 and TRBJ1-1; no firm D call. The CDR3 has 12 residues. V lost 1 base, J lost 4 bases, and 4 bases lay in between. CDR1 and CDR2 (germline): ENHRY, SYGVKD. CDR3 DNA sequence: TGTGCCATCAGTGAGTGGGGCACTGAAGCTTTCTTT. Amino acids: CAISEWGTEAFF.

This clone showed up just a few times. The J gene is TRBJ2-7, the V gene TRBV14, with 9 nucleotides matching TRBD1. The germline V gene has CDR1 SGHDN and CDR2 FVKESK. V shed 6 bases and J 6 bases; nucleotides not matched to a gene: 12. The CDR3 sequence is 15 residues long. In DNA form, the CDR3 reads TGTGCCAGCAGGATGCTAACTACAGGGGGCGGCGAGCAGTACTTC. Its translation is CASRMLTTGGGEQYF.

This sequence joins TRBV23-1 and TRBJ1-2, with TRBD1 matching over 9 bases. TRBV23-1 is flagged as an ORF with uncertain function. CDR3 length: 20 residues. The junction had 18 bases not matched to a gene; V was cut back by 0 bases and J by 4 bases. CDR3 sequence (DNA): TGCGCCAGCAGTCAATCCCCCCCCCGGACAGGGGAGTTGTTGCGCTATGGCTACACCTTC. Translation: CASSQSPPRTGELLRYGYTF.

The CDR3 here is CASTLTGGSTEAFF. The DNA for the CDR3 is TGTGCCAGCACCTTGACAGGGGGTTCAACTGAAGCTTTCTTT. The chain recombines TRBV28 with TRBJ1-1; 9 positions agree with TRBD1. Trimming removed 7 bases from V and 5 bases from J; junction bases left unmatched: 8. This CDR3 contains 14 residues. CDR1 and CDR2 (germline): MDHEN, SYDVKM.

This clone was seen once. The V call is TRBV6-1, the J call TRBJ2-5; D might be TRBD1 or TRBD2, each matching 5 bases. Germline V gene lookup returns CDR1 MNHNS and CDR2 SASEGT. Between the trimmed V and J ends, which lost 6 bases and 8 bases, there was a span of 19 bases. The CDR3 runs to 14 residues. This chain's CDR3 is CASRKDSAGATQYF. CDR3 coding DNA: TGTGCCAGCAGGAAGGACTCCGCCGGGGCAACCCAGTACTTC.

The chain joins TRBV7-2 to TRBJ1-5; possibly TRBD1 for D (6 bases). Trimming pared 4 bases from V and 7 bases from J, leaving 20 bases between. CDR1 and CDR2 from the germline V gene are SGHTA and FQGNSA. This CDR3 has 16 residues. The CDR3 region has the DNA TGTGCCAGCAGCTCAGGGAGCCGGCTAGGGGGACAGCCCCAGCATTTT. Its protein is CASSSGSRLGGQPQHF. The variable domain in full, with the rest retrieved from reference TRBV7-2 and TRBJ1-5, is GAGVSQSPSNKVTEKGKDVELRCDPISGHTALYWYRQSLGQGLEFLIYFQGNSAPDKSGLPSDRFSAERTGGSVSTLTIQRTQQEDSAVYLCASSSGSRLGGQPQHFGDGTRLSIL.

The V gene is TRBV2, the J gene TRBJ2-2; no clear D. This CDR3 region has 12 residues. Germline loops: CDR1 SNHLY, CDR2 FYNNEI. V gave up 7 bases and J gave up 2 bases, with 5 bases separating them. In nucleotides, the CDR3 is TGTGCCAGCAATAGAAACACCGGGGAGCTGTTTTTT. Translated: CASNRNTGELFF.

The chain has TRBV5-6 and TRBJ1-3, with D uncertain. The germline V gene has CDR1 SGHDT and CDR2 YYEEEE. The germline V and J ends were trimmed by 0 bases and 11 bases, with 9 bases remaining between them. This CDR3 comprises 12 residues. The CDR3 DNA reads as TGTGCCAGCAGCTTGGACGGGGTACCCATATATTTT. It specifies CASSLDGVPIYF.

A few counts support this clone. The chain has TRBV7-8 and TRBJ1-1; D remains ambiguous. Trimming removed 2 bases from V and 1 base from J, with 11 bases in between. The germline CDR1 and CDR2 sequences are SGHVS and FQNEAQ. This CDR3 has 15 amino acids. The CDR3 DNA is TGTGCCAGCAGCTTAATTCGGGTAGCGAACACTGAAGCTTTCTTT. Residues: CASSLIRVANTEAFF.

V is TRBV18 and J is TRBJ2-1, with TRBD2 matching 11 bases. V was pared by 5 bases and J by 3 bases, with 9 bases of the junction left unmatched. This CDR3 contains 17 residues. CDR1 KGHSH and CDR2 LQKENI come from the germline V gene. The CDR3 sequence is CASSSSLAGGSYNEQFF. The CDR3, as DNA: TGTGCCAGCTCATCAAGTCTAGCGGGGGGCAGCTACAATGAGCAGTTCTTC.